This T cell receptor beta chain comes out of a study of CD8 T cells in Susac syndrome. With random hexamers, roughly 0.45 to 1 ug RNA was reverse transcribed. Each CDR3 protein gets one entry after TCRdb re-called the immunoSEQ multiplex PCR reads with MiXCR. The data contain under 200,000 distinct CDR3 sequences, 85% to 95% of them singletons. In germline, CDR1 is SEHNR, CDR2 FQNEAQ (reference sequence). The CDR3 is 16 residues long. The trim removed 4 bases at V and 2 bases at J, leaving 8 bases unmatched. The material sequenced was CD4+ T cells from PBMCs. J is TRBJ2-3 and V is TRBV7-9; 8 bases are a match to TRBD2. This clonotype was obtained from a human donor in good health. The CDR3 here is CASSSLIAGYTDTQYF. The CDR3 region has the DNA TGTGCCAGCAGCTCCCTAATAGCGGGATACACAGATACGCAGTATTTT.